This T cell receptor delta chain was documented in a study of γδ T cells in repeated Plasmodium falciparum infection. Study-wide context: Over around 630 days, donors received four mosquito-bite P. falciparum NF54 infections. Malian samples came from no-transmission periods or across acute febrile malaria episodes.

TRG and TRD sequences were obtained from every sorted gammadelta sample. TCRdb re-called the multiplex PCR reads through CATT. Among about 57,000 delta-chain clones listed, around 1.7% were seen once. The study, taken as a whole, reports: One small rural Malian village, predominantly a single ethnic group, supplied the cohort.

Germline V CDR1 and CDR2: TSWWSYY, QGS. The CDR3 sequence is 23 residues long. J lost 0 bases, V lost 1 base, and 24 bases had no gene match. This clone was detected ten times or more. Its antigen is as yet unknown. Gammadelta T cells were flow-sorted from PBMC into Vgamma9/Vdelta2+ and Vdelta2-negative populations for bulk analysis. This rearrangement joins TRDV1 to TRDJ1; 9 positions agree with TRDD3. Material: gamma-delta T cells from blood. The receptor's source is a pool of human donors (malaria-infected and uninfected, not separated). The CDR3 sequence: CALGEPGPSSNWGTWIYTDKLIF. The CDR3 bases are TGTGCTCTTGGGGAACCAGGCCCTTCGTCCAACTGGGGGACCTGGATTTACACCGATAAACTCATCTTT.